A selection of T cell receptor beta chains follows, all from one sample in a study of cytomegalovirus exposure and HLA in healthy donors. Clones were sequenced by immunoSEQ multiplex PCR, and TCRdb holds only the in-frame ones, with some missing. The sample yields some 180,000 clones, around 82% seen once. Sequencing was done on a sample of PBMCs. Receptors originate from a woman in her 30s in good health and CMV-seropositive. Each CDR3 is given with its conserved first and last residue. The order of the fields is CDR3 length, V gene, J gene, CDR3 protein.

len: 12; v_gene: TRBV6-4; j_gene: TRBJ2-7; CDR3aa: CASSVVRYEQYF
len: 16; v_gene: TRBV19; j_gene: TRBJ2-2; CDR3aa: CASSIGGSANTGELFF
len: 15; v_gene: TRBV18; j_gene: TRBJ2-3; CDR3aa: CASSPLGGRTDTQYF
len: 16; v_gene: TRBV7-2; j_gene: TRBJ2-1; CDR3aa: CASTPPGAGWNNEQFF
len: 12; v_gene: TRBV10-3; j_gene: TRBJ2-1; CDR3aa: CAITGTLNEQFF
len: 16; v_gene: TRBV5-5; j_gene: TRBJ1-5; CDR3aa: CASSLFVQGPNQPQHF
len: 14; v_gene: TRBV27; j_gene: TRBJ2-7; CDR3aa: CASSLGTGSYEQYF
len: 13; v_gene: TRBV6-5; j_gene: TRBJ1-2; CDR3aa: CASMGRGNYGYTF
len: 13; v_gene: TRBV28; j_gene: TRBJ1-2; CDR3aa: CASSLKTGGGYTF
len: 14; v_gene: TRBV6-5; j_gene: TRBJ1-2; CDR3aa: CASSGLSDSYGYTF
len: 15; v_gene: TRBV29-1; j_gene: TRBJ2-5; CDR3aa: CSVEVISGVSRTQYF
len: 16; v_gene: TRBV7-9; j_gene: TRBJ2-3; CDR3aa: CASSPRGPASTDTQYF
len: 20; v_gene: TRBV6-4; j_gene: TRBJ2-1; CDR3aa: CASSEYRWGLAGGRANEQFF
len: 14; v_gene: TRBV10-3; j_gene: TRBJ2-7; CDR3aa: CAISEGWASYEQYF
len: 15; v_gene: TRBV4-1; j_gene: TRBJ1-2; CDR3aa: CASSQGSLRTDGYTF
len: 13; v_gene: TRBV5-4; j_gene: TRBJ2-7; CDR3aa: CASSFGGYYEQYF
len: 12; v_gene: TRBV7-9; j_gene: TRBJ1-2; CDR3aa: CASSLGGHGYTF
len: 16; v_gene: TRBV7-8; j_gene: TRBJ1-4; CDR3aa: CASSPISRDLSEKLFF
len: 14; v_gene: TRBV5-1; j_gene: TRBJ1-1; CDR3aa: CASSFGGVWTEAFF
len: 16; v_gene: TRBV10-3; j_gene: TRBJ1-6; CDR3aa: CAIRGEFSSYNSPLHF